This is a list of T cell receptor beta chains from one sample in a study of blood T cell repertoires in COVID-19. Only in-frame clones appear in the TCRdb table, and some are missing; sequencing was by immunoSEQ multiplex PCR. The data show 190,000 or so clones, with about 84% seen just once and around 8.6% held by the top ten. The material sequenced was PBMCs or T cells enriched from blood (not recorded which). These receptor sequences come from a woman in her twenties or thirties who had recovered from COVID-19. The CDR3 runs from the conserved cysteine through the conserved F or W. D genes are given only for firm matches. For some rows the clone size is stated as once, few or many, or as a class when expanded; others skip it.

clone_size: NA; v_call: TRBV7-9; j_call: TRBJ2-7; d_call: NA; cdr3_nt: TGTGCCAGCAGCTCCTCCTACGCCTTAAGCGAGCAGTACTTC; cdr3_aa: CASSSSYALSEQYF
clone_size: NA; v_call: TRBV5-1; j_call: TRBJ2-2; d_call: NA; cdr3_nt: TGCGCCAGCAGCTCGTCGGTGGGGGCGGGCACCGGGGAGCTGTTTTTT; cdr3_aa: CASSSSVGAGTGELFF
clone_size: NA; v_call: TRBV18; j_call: TRBJ2-6; d_call: TRBD1; cdr3_nt: TGTGCCAGCTCACGGGGACAGGGATCCGGGGCCAACGTCCTGACTTTC; cdr3_aa: CASSRGQGSGANVLTF
clone_size: NA; v_call: TRBV11-2; j_call: TRBJ2-5; d_call: TRBD2; cdr3_nt: TGTGCCAGCAGCTTAGGGGAGCGGGAGGGCCGAAAGACCCAGTACTTC; cdr3_aa: CASSLGEREGRKTQYF
clone_size: once; v_call: TRBV29-1; j_call: TRBJ2-7; d_call: TRBD2; cdr3_nt: TGCAGCGTGGCTCATAGCGGGAGATCCTACGAGCAGTACTTC; cdr3_aa: CSVAHSGRSYEQYF
clone_size: once; v_call: TRBV6-5; j_call: TRBJ1-4; d_call: NA; cdr3_nt: TGTGCCAGCAATGGACAGAGTGCAACTAATGAAAAACTGTTTTTT; cdr3_aa: CASNGQSATNEKLFF
clone_size: NA; v_call: TRBV27; j_call: TRBJ2-3; d_call: NA; cdr3_nt: TGTGCCAGCAGTTTGCAGGACTGGCGAGGCACAGATACGCAGTATTTT; cdr3_aa: CASSLQDWRGTDTQYF
clone_size: NA; v_call: TRBV25-1; j_call: TRBJ2-7; d_call: TRBD2; cdr3_nt: TGTGCCAGCACTCGACTAGCGGGCCATCCCTACGAGCAGTACTTC; cdr3_aa: CASTRLAGHPYEQYF
clone_size: NA; v_call: TRBV23-1; j_call: TRBJ2-3; d_call: TRBD1; cdr3_nt: TGCGCCAGCAGTCCCCGGACAGGCAAAGACACAGATACGCAGTATTTT; cdr3_aa: CASSPRTGKDTDTQYF
clone_size: NA; v_call: TRBV7-2; j_call: TRBJ1-2; d_call: NA; cdr3_nt: TGTGCCAGCAGCTTAGCCCGGGTGTTGTTCTATGGCTACACCTTC; cdr3_aa: CASSLARVLFYGYTF
clone_size: NA; v_call: TRBV11-3; j_call: TRBJ1-1; d_call: NA; cdr3_nt: TGTGCCAGCAGCTTAGGGGGGGTGAACACTGAAGCTTTCTTT; cdr3_aa: CASSLGGVNTEAFF
clone_size: NA; v_call: TRBV29-1; j_call: TRBJ1-4; d_call: TRBD1; cdr3_nt: TGCAGCGTTGGGGGGACAGGGTCAACTAATGAAAAACTGTTTTTT; cdr3_aa: CSVGGTGSTNEKLFF
clone_size: NA; v_call: TRBV24-1; j_call: TRBJ2-1; d_call: TRBD1; cdr3_nt: TGTGCCACCAGTGATTTAAGGGGACAGGGGAAGGGTCACAATGAGCAGTTCTTC; cdr3_aa: CATSDLRGQGKGHNEQFF
clone_size: NA; v_call: TRBV19; j_call: TRBJ1-1; d_call: TRBD1; cdr3_nt: TGTGCCAGTAGTATAGGAATAGGGACAGAGAACACTGAAGCTTTCTTT; cdr3_aa: CASSIGIGTENTEAFF
clone_size: NA; v_call: TRBV7-2; j_call: TRBJ2-1; d_call: NA; cdr3_nt: TGTGCCAGCAGCTTAGTTTTACCCGGGGGCAATGAGCAGTTCTTC; cdr3_aa: CASSLVLPGGNEQFF
clone_size: few; v_call: TRBV9; j_call: TRBJ2-7; d_call: TRBD1; cdr3_nt: TGTGCCAGCAGCGCGGGACAGTCCTCCTACGAGCAGTACTTC; cdr3_aa: CASSAGQSSYEQYF
clone_size: NA; v_call: TRBV4-1; j_call: TRBJ2-7; d_call: TRBD2; cdr3_nt: TGCGCCAGCAGCCAACCGACTAGCGGATCCTACGAGCAGTACTTC; cdr3_aa: CASSQPTSGSYEQYF
clone_size: once; v_call: TRBV7-3; j_call: TRBJ1-2; d_call: TRBD1; cdr3_nt: TGTGCCAGCAGCCGGGACAGCCGTAGGGGCTACACCTTC; cdr3_aa: CASSRDSRRGYTF
clone_size: NA; v_call: TRBV24-1; j_call: TRBJ2-5; d_call: TRBD1; cdr3_nt: TGTGCCACCATGGGACAGGGCCAAGAGACCCAGTACTTC; cdr3_aa: CATMGQGQETQYF
clone_size: NA; v_call: TRBV7-6; j_call: TRBJ2-5; d_call: TRBD2; cdr3_nt: TGTGCCAGCAGCGTTAGCGGGAGGAGGGAGACCCAGTACTTC; cdr3_aa: CASSVSGRRETQYF
clone_size: NA; v_call: TRBV5-4; j_call: TRBJ1-1; d_call: TRBD1; cdr3_nt: TGTGCCAGCAGCCTTCCCGGGACAGGGGGTACTCCCACTGAAGCTTTCTTT; cdr3_aa: CASSLPGTGGTPTEAFF
clone_size: NA; v_call: TRBV6-5; j_call: TRBJ2-7; d_call: NA; cdr3_nt: TGTGCCAGCAGTTACTCGAGTCAGGGGCGGAGGGAGCAGTACTTC; cdr3_aa: CASSYSSQGRREQYF
clone_size: NA; v_call: TRBV4-1; j_call: TRBJ2-5; d_call: NA; cdr3_nt: TGCGCCAGCAGCCAAGTCCAGGTGGGCCATGAGACCCAGTACTTC; cdr3_aa: CASSQVQVGHETQYF
clone_size: once; v_call: TRBV28; j_call: TRBJ2-1; d_call: TRBD1; cdr3_nt: TGTGCCAGCAGTTTATTTGGGGGACAGGGGAGCTCCTACAATGAGCAGTTCTTC; cdr3_aa: CASSLFGGQGSSYNEQFF
clone_size: NA; v_call: TRBV10-1; j_call: TRBJ2-2; d_call: NA; cdr3_nt: TGCGCCAGCAGCGACCGGGACTTCTTTAACACCGGGGAGCTGTTTTTT; cdr3_aa: CASSDRDFFNTGELFF
clone_size: NA; v_call: TRBV6-5; j_call: TRBJ1-3; d_call: NA; cdr3_nt: TGTGCCAGCAGTACAGGACACACCACAGGTCCCATATATTTT; cdr3_aa: CASSTGHTTGPIYF
clone_size: NA; v_call: TRBV2; j_call: TRBJ1-1; d_call: NA; cdr3_nt: TGTGCCAGCAGGGGTAGGGGCGGGGGAGGCACTGAAGCTTTCTTT; cdr3_aa: CASRGRGGGGTEAFF
clone_size: NA; v_call: TRBV7-2; j_call: TRBJ2-1; d_call: TRBD1; cdr3_nt: TGTGCCAGCAGCCGGGACAGGGACGAGCAGTTCTTC; cdr3_aa: CASSRDRDEQFF
clone_size: NA; v_call: TRBV28; j_call: TRBJ2-7; d_call: NA; cdr3_nt: TGTGCCAGCGGAAGCTGGGCCCCATACGAGCAGTACTTC; cdr3_aa: CASGSWAPYEQYF
clone_size: NA; v_call: TRBV5-1; j_call: TRBJ1-1; d_call: TRBD1; cdr3_nt: TGCGCCAGCAGCTTCCCCGACAGGGAAGGAACTGAAGCTTTCTTT; cdr3_aa: CASSFPDREGTEAFF
clone_size: NA; v_call: TRBV3-1/TRBV3-2; j_call: TRBJ1-6; d_call: TRBD1; cdr3_nt: TGTGCCAGCAGCCTGACAGGGACCTCACCCCTCCACTTT; cdr3_aa: CASSLTGTSPLHF
clone_size: NA; v_call: TRBV5-1; j_call: TRBJ2-1; d_call: NA; cdr3_nt: TGCGCCAGCAGCTTGCTTGACGGGATTAATGAGCAGTTCTTC; cdr3_aa: CASSLLDGINEQFF
clone_size: once; v_call: TRBV2; j_call: TRBJ1-2; d_call: TRBD1; cdr3_nt: TGTGCCAGCAGTGAATGGCAGGGGGAAGGCTACACCTTC; cdr3_aa: CASSEWQGEGYTF
clone_size: NA; v_call: TRBV2; j_call: TRBJ1-1; d_call: TRBD1; cdr3_nt: TGTGCCAGCGCCAGGGGGCTAGTGAACACTGAAGCTTTCTTT; cdr3_aa: CASARGLVNTEAFF
clone_size: NA; v_call: TRBV7-2; j_call: TRBJ2-1; d_call: TRBD2; cdr3_nt: TGTGCCAGCAGCTTGGGTAGCGGGGGAACTTTTATGGAGCAGTTCTTC; cdr3_aa: CASSLGSGGTFMEQFF
clone_size: NA; v_call: TRBV5-1; j_call: TRBJ2-3; d_call: TRBD1; cdr3_nt: TGCGCCAGCAGCTCAAGGACAGGGGGTCGCGATACGCAGTATTTT; cdr3_aa: CASSSRTGGRDTQYF
clone_size: NA; v_call: TRBV4-2; j_call: TRBJ2-1; d_call: TRBD2; cdr3_nt: TGTGCCAGCAGCCAAGAAGGGCTAGCGGGCTACAATGAGCAGTTCTTC; cdr3_aa: CASSQEGLAGYNEQFF
clone_size: NA; v_call: TRBV6-5; j_call: TRBJ1-3; d_call: NA; cdr3_nt: TGTGCCAGCAGTTACACAGGGCGGGGAAACACCATATATTTT; cdr3_aa: CASSYTGRGNTIYF
clone_size: NA; v_call: TRBV10-3; j_call: TRBJ1-5; d_call: NA; cdr3_nt: TGTGCCATCAGTGAGTCGACTCTGGAAAATCAGCCCCAGCATTTT; cdr3_aa: CAISESTLENQPQHF
clone_size: NA; v_call: TRBV28; j_call: TRBJ2-7; d_call: NA; cdr3_nt: TGTGCCAGTACCAGAGGAACCTACGAGCAGTACTTC; cdr3_aa: CASTRGTYEQYF
clone_size: NA; v_call: TRBV14; j_call: TRBJ2-3; d_call: TRBD2; cdr3_nt: TGTGCCAGCAGCCATAGGAGCGGGAGAGGTTCAGATACGCAGTATTTT; cdr3_aa: CASSHRSGRGSDTQYF
clone_size: NA; v_call: TRBV6-5; j_call: TRBJ2-1; d_call: TRBD2; cdr3_nt: TGTGCCAGCAGTTACTTGACTAGCGGGAGTAATGAGCAGTTCTTC; cdr3_aa: CASSYLTSGSNEQFF
clone_size: NA; v_call: TRBV7-8; j_call: TRBJ2-3; d_call: TRBD2; cdr3_nt: TGTGCCAGCAGCTTAGAGGGGCTAGCGGATAGCACAGATACGCAGTATTTT; cdr3_aa: CASSLEGLADSTDTQYF
clone_size: NA; v_call: TRBV28; j_call: TRBJ2-7; d_call: TRBD1; cdr3_nt: TGTGCCAGCAGTTCCGGGACAGTGCATCGCTACGAGCAGTACTTC; cdr3_aa: CASSSGTVHRYEQYF
clone_size: NA; v_call: TRBV7-8; j_call: TRBJ2-6; d_call: NA; cdr3_nt: TGTGCCAGCAGCTTAGTGGGCCTCTCTGGGGCCAACGTCCTGACTTTC; cdr3_aa: CASSLVGLSGANVLTF
clone_size: NA; v_call: TRBV28; j_call: TRBJ2-7; d_call: NA; cdr3_nt: TGTGCCAGCAGGAATACACTAGATTCCGAGCAGTACTTC; cdr3_aa: CASRNTLDSEQYF
clone_size: NA; v_call: TRBV28; j_call: TRBJ2-3; d_call: TRBD2; cdr3_nt: TGTGCCAGCACCACCAGTGGGGCGGGAGGTCAAGATACGCAGTATTTT; cdr3_aa: CASTTSGAGGQDTQYF
clone_size: NA; v_call: TRBV6-5; j_call: TRBJ1-1; d_call: TRBD1; cdr3_nt: TGTGCCAGCAGTTACTCCAGACAGGGAATGTTTGAAGCTTTCTTT; cdr3_aa: CASSYSRQGMFEAFF
clone_size: NA; v_call: TRBV7-9; j_call: TRBJ1-2; d_call: NA; cdr3_nt: TGTGCCAGCAGCTTAGCAGGCGGGTTCTATGGCTACACCTTC; cdr3_aa: CASSLAGGFYGYTF
clone_size: NA; v_call: TRBV5-6; j_call: TRBJ1-1; d_call: TRBD1; cdr3_nt: TGTGCCAGCAGCTCACCAGGGGGCGGAATGTTCACTGAAGCTTTCTTT; cdr3_aa: CASSSPGGGMFTEAFF
clone_size: NA; v_call: TRBV6-1; j_call: TRBJ1-1; d_call: TRBD1; cdr3_nt: TGTGCCAGCAGTGAAATCCGGACAGGGAGTGTGGACACTGAAGCTTTCTTT; cdr3_aa: CASSEIRTGSVDTEAFF
clone_size: NA; v_call: TRBV30; j_call: TRBJ1-3; d_call: NA; cdr3_nt: TGTGCCTGGACCCAGAAGGGGGACCTTGGAAACACCATATATTTT; cdr3_aa: CAWTQKGDLGNTIYF
clone_size: NA; v_call: TRBV7-9; j_call: TRBJ2-7; d_call: NA; cdr3_nt: TGTGCCAGCAGCTTTCGGGGAGGCGAGCAGTACTTC; cdr3_aa: CASSFRGGEQYF
clone_size: few; v_call: TRBV28; j_call: TRBJ1-5; d_call: NA; cdr3_nt: TGTGCCAGCAGTCTCCAGGGTTCACGGCAGCCCCAGCATTTT; cdr3_aa: CASSLQGSRQPQHF
clone_size: NA; v_call: TRBV10-2; j_call: TRBJ2-7; d_call: TRBD2; cdr3_nt: TGCGCCAGCAGTGACCTAGCGGCGACCTACGAGCAGTACTTC; cdr3_aa: CASSDLAATYEQYF